A selection of T cell receptor beta chains follows, all from one sample in a study of T cells in Graves' hyperthyroidism and ophthalmopathy. TCRdb processed the multiplex PCR reads anew with MiXCR; each CDR3 protein has one entry. The table has hundreds of thousands of distinct CDR3 sequences, roughly 25% seen once. Material for sequencing was blood. These receptors all come from a man in his fifties or sixties with Graves' hyperthyroidism. CDR3s include the opening cysteine and the closing phenylalanine or tryptophan. D genes are given only for firm matches. Size tells how often a clone was seen (once, few, many) or the class of an expanded clone, and some rows leave it out.

clone_size	v_call	j_call	d_call	cdr3_aa	cdr3_nt
few	TRBV6-1	TRBJ1-1	-	CASSSAETVNTEAFF	TGTGCCAGCAGTTCTGCGGAAACAGTGAACACTGAAGCTTTCTTT
-	TRBV29-1	TRBJ1-5	TRBD1	CSVATGGHQPQHF	TGCAGCGTTGCCACAGGGGGCCATCAGCCCCAGCATTTT
many	TRBV27	TRBJ2-3	-	CASSLMSADTQYF	TGTGCCAGCAGTTTAATGTCGGCAGATACGCAGTATTTT
few	TRBV19	TRBJ2-1	-	CASSIGGISYNEQFF	TGTGCCAGTAGTATAGGGGGTATATCCTACAATGAGCAGTTCTTC
few	TRBV20-1	TRBJ2-7	-	CSASSGGVYEQYF	TGCAGTGCTAGTTCCGGGGGCGTCTACGAGCAGTACTTC
few	TRBV5-6	TRBJ2-3	-	CASSLVQGGGTDTQYF	TGTGCCAGCAGCTTGGTTCAGGGCGGCGGAACAGATACGCAGTATTTT
many	TRBV6-1	TRBJ1-1	-	CASKRGPNTEAFF	TGTGCCAGCAAAAGGGGACCGAACACTGAAGCTTTCTTT
few	TRBV12-3/TRBV12-4	TRBJ2-1	TRBD2	CASSSQPQREVKFF	TGTGCCAGCAGTTCCCAGCCCCAGCGGGAGGTGAAGTTCTTC
few	TRBV5-1	TRBJ2-1	-	CASSLAGWGGNEQFF	TGCGCCAGCAGCTTGGCTGGGTGGGGTGGCAATGAGCAGTTCTTC
many	TRBV29-1	TRBJ1-1	-	CSVARQENTEAFF	TGCAGCGTTGCACGACAGGAGAACACTGAAGCTTTCTTT
many	TRBV12-3/TRBV12-4	TRBJ1-1	-	CASRSNGGRNTEAFF	TGTGCCAGCAGATCGAATGGGGGCCGGAACACTGAAGCTTTCTTT
-	TRBV7-2	TRBJ2-7	TRBD2	CASTLAGGPNDGQYF	TGTGCCAGTACCCTAGCGGGAGGGCCGAACGACGGGCAGTACTTC
-	TRBV7-2	TRBJ2-7	TRBD2	CASSLAAGGGEQYF	TGTGCCAGCAGCTTAGCGGCGGGAGGCGGCGAGCAGTACTTC
-	TRBV6-5	TRBJ2-5	-	CASSYEGTPETQYF	TGTGCCAGCAGTTACGAGGGGACACCAGAGACCCAGTACTTC
few	TRBV29-1	TRBJ1-2	-	CSVEGQGANYGYTF	TGCAGCGTTGAAGGGCAGGGAGCTAACTATGGCTACACCTTC
-	TRBV12-3/TRBV12-4	TRBJ1-3	-	CASSLSGAGNTIYF	TGTGCCAGCAGTTTATCCGGGGCCGGAAACACCATATATTTT
few	TRBV13	TRBJ2-5	TRBD2	CASSSLLAGAMVETQYF	TGTGCCAGCAGCTCCCTGCTAGCGGGAGCTATGGTGGAGACCCAGTACTTC
few	TRBV20-1	TRBJ2-5	TRBD2	CSATGVAGYQETQYF	TGCAGTGCTACCGGGGTAGCGGGGTACCAAGAGACCCAGTACTTC
few	TRBV14	TRBJ2-7	-	CASSVRDSYEQYF	TGTGCCAGCAGCGTGAGGGACTCCTACGAGCAGTACTTC
many	TRBV28	TRBJ2-1	TRBD2	CASSFLVSGRGYNEQFF	TGTGCCAGCAGTTTTTTGGTTAGCGGGAGGGGATACAATGAGCAGTTCTTC
-	TRBV5-1	TRBJ2-7	TRBD1	CASSIRQGSAYEQYF	TGCGCCAGCAGCATACGACAGGGTTCGGCTTACGAGCAGTACTTC
many	TRBV11-2	TRBJ2-7	-	CASSLGRSNEQYF	TGTGCCAGCAGCTTAGGAAGGAGTAACGAGCAGTACTTC
few	TRBV27	TRBJ1-6	-	CASSLSERRPGSPLHF	TGTGCCAGCAGTTTATCGGAGCGCAGGCCGGGTTCACCCCTCCACTTT
few	TRBV4-1	TRBJ2-1	TRBD1	CASSHGTGDRHEQFF	TGCGCCAGCAGCCACGGGACAGGGGATCGTCATGAGCAGTTCTTC
-	TRBV10-3	TRBJ2-7	TRBD2	CAISLIPGLGSGEQYF	TGTGCCATCAGTTTAATTCCGGGACTAGGTTCCGGTGAGCAGTACTTC
-	TRBV18	TRBJ1-2	-	CASSPSQNYGYTF	TGTGCCAGCTCACCTTCGCAGAACTATGGCTACACCTTC
few	TRBV3-1	TRBJ2-2	-	CASSQDTNTEELFF	TGTGCCAGCAGCCAAGATACTAACACCGAGGAGCTGTTTTTT
-	TRBV7-2	TRBJ2-7	-	CASSLRQTFYEQYF	TGTGCCAGCAGCTTAAGACAGACGTTCTACGAGCAGTACTTC